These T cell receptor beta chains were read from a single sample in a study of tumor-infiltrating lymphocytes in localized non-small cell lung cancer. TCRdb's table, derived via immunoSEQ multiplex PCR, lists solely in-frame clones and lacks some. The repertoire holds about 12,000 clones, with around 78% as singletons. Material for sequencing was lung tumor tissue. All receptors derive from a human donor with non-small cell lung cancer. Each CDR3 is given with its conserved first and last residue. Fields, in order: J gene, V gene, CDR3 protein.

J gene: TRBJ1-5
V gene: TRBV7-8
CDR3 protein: CASSQDRGHQPQHF

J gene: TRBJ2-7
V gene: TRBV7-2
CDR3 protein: CASSLVRGQGYEQYF

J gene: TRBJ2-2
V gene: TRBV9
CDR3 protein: CASSVSISESTGELFF

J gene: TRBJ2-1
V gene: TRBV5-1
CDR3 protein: CASSLVAGLDNEQFF

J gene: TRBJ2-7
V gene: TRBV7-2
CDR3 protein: CASSFNRAGREQYF

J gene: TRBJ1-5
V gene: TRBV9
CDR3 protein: CASTPSCSNQPQHF

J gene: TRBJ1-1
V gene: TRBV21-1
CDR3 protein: CASSKAGDRRGTEAFF

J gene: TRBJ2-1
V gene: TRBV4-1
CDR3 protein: CASSQGTGTNTYNEQFF

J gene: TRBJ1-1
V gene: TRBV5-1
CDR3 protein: CASSTTGQGQAEAFF

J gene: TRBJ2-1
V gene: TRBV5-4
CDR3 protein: CASSRRGSGIYNEQFF

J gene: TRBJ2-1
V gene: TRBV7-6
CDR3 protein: CASSDRDGGEQFF

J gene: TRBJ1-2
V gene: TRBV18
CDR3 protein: CASSPTTGPDYGYTF

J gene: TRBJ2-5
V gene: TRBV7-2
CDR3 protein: CASSQRQQQYF

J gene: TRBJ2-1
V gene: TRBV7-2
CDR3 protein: CASSLIASGQYNEQFF

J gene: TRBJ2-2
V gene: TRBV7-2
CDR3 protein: CASSSHPPAANTGELFF

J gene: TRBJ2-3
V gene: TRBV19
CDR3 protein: CASSIRTGSPDTQYF

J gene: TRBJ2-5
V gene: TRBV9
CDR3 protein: CASSKTVVQETQYF

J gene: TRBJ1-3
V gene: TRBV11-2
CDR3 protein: CASSPRAAGNTIYF

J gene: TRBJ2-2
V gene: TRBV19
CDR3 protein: CASRRGDRDTGELFF

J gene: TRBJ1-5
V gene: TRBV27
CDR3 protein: CASSLWGDSNQPQHF